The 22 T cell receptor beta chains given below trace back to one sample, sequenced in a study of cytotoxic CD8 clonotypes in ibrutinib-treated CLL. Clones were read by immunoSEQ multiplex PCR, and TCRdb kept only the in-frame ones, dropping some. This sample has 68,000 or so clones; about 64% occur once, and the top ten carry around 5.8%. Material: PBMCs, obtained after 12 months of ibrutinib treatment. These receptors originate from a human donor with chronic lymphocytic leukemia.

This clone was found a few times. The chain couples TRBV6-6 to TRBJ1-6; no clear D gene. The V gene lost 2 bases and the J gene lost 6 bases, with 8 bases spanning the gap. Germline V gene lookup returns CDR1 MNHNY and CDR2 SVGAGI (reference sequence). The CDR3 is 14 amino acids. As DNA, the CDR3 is TGTGCCAGCAGTTACGTGGGTGGTAATTCACCCCTCCACTTT. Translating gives CASSYVGGNSPLHF.

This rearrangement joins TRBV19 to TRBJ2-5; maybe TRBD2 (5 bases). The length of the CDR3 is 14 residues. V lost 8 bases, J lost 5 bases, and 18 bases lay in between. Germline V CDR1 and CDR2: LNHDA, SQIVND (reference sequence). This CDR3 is CASSEALRGETQYF. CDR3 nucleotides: TGTGCCAGTTCTGAGGCGCTGAGAGGGGAGACCCAGTACTTC.

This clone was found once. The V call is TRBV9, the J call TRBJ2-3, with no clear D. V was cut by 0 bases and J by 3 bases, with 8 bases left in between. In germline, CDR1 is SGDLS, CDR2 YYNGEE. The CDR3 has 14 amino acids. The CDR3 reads CASSVDGRTDTQYF. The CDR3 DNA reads TGTGCCAGCAGCGTAGATGGTAGGACAGATACGCAGTATTTT.

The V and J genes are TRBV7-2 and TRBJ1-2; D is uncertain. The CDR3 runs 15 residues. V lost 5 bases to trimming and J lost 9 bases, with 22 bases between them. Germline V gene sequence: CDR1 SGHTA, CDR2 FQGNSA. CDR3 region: CASSQHHIGVDRYTF. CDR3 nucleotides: TGTGCCAGCAGCCAACATCACATAGGTGTAGACCGCTACACCTTC.

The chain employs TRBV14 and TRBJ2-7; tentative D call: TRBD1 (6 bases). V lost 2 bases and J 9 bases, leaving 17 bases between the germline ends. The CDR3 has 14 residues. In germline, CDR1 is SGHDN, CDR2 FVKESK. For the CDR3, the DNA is TGTGCCAGCAGCCAACTGGATACAGGGTCGGCGCAGTACTTC. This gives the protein CASSQLDTGSAQYF.

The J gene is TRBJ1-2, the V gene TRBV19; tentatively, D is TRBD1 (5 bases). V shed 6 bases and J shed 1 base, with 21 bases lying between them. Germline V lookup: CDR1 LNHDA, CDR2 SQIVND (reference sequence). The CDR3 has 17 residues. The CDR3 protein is CASRGTGDGAGNYGYTF. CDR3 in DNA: TGTGCCAGTAGGGGTACAGGAGACGGCGCGGGTAACTATGGCTACACCTTC.

CDR3 protein: CASSYGGSGANVLTF. The DNA for the CDR3 is TGTGCCAGCAGTTACGGGGGATCTGGGGCCAACGTCCTGACTTTC. V gene TRBV6-5 combines with J gene TRBJ2-6; D possibly matches TRBD1 or TRBD2 (5 bases each). Germline V gene data show CDR1 as MNHEY and CDR2 as SVGAGI. The CDR3 has 15 amino acids. V was clipped by 2 bases and J by 1 base, with 6 bases between them.

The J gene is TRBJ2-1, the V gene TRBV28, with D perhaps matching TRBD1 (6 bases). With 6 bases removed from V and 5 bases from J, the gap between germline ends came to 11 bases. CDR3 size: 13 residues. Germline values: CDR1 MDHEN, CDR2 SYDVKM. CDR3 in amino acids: CASRYRQDNEQFF. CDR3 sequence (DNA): TGTGCCAGCAGATATAGACAGGACAATGAGCAGTTCTTC.

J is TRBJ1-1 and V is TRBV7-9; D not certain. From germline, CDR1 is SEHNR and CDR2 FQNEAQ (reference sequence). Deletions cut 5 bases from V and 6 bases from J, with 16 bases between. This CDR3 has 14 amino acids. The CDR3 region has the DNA TGTGCCAGCAGCCCCATGGTTTCGTCGGCTGAAGCTTTCTTT. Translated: CASSPMVSSAEAFF.

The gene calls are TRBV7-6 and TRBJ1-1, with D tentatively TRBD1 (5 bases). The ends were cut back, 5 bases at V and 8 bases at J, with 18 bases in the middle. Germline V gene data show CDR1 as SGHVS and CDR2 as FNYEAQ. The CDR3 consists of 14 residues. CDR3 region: CASSATGLTSEAFF. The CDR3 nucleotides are TGTGCCAGCAGCGCTACGGGGCTTACGTCAGAAGCTTTCTTT.

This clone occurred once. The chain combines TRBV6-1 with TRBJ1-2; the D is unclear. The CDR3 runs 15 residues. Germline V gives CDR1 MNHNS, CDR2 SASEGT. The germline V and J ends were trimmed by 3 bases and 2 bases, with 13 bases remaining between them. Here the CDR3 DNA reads TGTGCCAGCAGTGATCGGGCAGCCCCCAACTATGGCTACACCTTC. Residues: CASSDRAAPNYGYTF.

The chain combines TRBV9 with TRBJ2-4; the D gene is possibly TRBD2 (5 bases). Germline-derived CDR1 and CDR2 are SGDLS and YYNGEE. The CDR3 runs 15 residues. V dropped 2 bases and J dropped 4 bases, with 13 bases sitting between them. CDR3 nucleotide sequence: TGTGCCAGCAGCGTCGAACCCGGGGTTAAAAACATTCAGTACTTC. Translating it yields CASSVEPGVKNIQYF.

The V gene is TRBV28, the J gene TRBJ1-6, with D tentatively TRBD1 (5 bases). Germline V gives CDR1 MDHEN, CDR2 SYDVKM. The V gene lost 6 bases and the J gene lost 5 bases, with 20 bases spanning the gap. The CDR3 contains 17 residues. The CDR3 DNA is TGTGCCAGCAGGGATGCCCTAAGGGGTCGGAATAATTCACCCCTCCACTTT. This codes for CASRDALRGRNNSPLHF.

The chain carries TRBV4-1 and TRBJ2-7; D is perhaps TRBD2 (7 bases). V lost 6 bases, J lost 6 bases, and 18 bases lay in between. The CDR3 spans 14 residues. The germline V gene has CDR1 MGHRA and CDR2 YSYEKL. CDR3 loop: CASSVSGGAGEQYF. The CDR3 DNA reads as TGCGCCAGCAGTGTAAGTGGGGGGGCTGGCGAGCAGTACTTC.

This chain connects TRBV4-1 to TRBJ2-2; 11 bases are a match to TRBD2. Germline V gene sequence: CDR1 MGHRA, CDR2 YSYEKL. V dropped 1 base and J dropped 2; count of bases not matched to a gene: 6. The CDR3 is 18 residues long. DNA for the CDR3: TGCGCCAGCAGCCAAGTTCCTAGCGGGGGGTCAAACACCGGGGAGCTGTTTTTT. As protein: CASSQVPSGGSNTGELFF.

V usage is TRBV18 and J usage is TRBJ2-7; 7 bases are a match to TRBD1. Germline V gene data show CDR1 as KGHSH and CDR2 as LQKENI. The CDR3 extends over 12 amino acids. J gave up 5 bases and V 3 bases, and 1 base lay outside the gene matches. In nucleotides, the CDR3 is TGTGCCAGCTCACCGACAGGGAACGAGCAGTACTTC. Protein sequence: CASSPTGNEQYF.

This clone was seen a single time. CDR3 protein: CASSFSGGGLETQYF. The DNA for the CDR3 is TGCGCCAGCAGCTTCAGCGGGGGCGGATTGGAGACCCAGTACTTC. The chain has TRBV5-1 and TRBJ2-5; 8 bases match TRBD2. Germline V gene data show CDR1 as SGHRS and CDR2 as YFSETQ. This CDR3 is built from 15 residues. Trimming cost V 2 bases and J 5 bases; bases outside gene matches: 8.

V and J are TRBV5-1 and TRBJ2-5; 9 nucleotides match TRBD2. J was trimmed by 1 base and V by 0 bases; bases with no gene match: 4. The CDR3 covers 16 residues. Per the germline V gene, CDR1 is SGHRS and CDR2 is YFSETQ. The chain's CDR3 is CASSLGGSGGQETQYF. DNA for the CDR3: TGCGCCAGCAGCTTGGGTGGTAGCGGGGGCCAAGAGACCCAGTACTTC.

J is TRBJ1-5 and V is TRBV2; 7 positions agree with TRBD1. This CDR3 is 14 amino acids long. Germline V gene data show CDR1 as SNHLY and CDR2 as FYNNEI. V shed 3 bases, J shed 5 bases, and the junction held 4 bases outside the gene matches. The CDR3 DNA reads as TGTGCCAGCAGTGATGTAGGGGGCGATCAGCCCCAGCATTTT. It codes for CASSDVGGDQPQHF.

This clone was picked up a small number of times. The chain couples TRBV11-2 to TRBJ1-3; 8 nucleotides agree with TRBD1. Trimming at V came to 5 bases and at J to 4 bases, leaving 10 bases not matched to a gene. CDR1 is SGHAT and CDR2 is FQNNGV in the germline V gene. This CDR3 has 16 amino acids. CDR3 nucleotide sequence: TGTGCCAGCAGCCCCGACAGGGGTATTCTAGGAAACACCATATATTTT. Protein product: CASSPDRGILGNTIYF.

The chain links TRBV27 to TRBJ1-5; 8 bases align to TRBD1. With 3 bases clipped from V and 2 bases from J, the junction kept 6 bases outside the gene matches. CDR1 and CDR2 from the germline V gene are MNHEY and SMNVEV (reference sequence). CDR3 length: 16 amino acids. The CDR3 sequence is CASSFLGQGGNQPQHF. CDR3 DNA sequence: TGTGCCAGCAGTTTCCTAGGACAGGGTGGCAATCAGCCCCAGCATTTT.

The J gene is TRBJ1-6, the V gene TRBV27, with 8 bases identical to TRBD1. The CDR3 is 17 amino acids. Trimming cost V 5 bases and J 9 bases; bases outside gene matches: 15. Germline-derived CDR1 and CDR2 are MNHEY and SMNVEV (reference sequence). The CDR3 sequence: CASSLKSGGAYRSPLHF. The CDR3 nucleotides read TGTGCCAGCAGTCTAAAATCAGGGGGCGCATACCGTTCACCCCTCCACTTT.